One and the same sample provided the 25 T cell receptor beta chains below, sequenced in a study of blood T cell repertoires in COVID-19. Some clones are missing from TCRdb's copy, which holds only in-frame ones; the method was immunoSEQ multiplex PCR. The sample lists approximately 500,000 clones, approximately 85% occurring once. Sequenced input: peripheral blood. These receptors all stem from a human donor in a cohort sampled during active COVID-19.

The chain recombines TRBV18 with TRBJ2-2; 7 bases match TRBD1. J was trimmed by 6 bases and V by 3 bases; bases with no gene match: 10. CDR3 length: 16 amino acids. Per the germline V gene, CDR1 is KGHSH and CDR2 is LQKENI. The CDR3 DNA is TGTGCCAGCTCACCCGGGACAGTCGGCACAGCCGGGGAGCTGTTTTTT. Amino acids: CASSPGTVGTAGELFF.

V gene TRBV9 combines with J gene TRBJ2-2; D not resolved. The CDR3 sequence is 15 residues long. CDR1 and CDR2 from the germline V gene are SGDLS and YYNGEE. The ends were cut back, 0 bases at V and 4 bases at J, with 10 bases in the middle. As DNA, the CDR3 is TGTGCCAGCAGCGTAGACCCGCAGGTCACCGGGGAGCTGTTTTTT. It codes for CASSVDPQVTGELFF.

CDR3 nucleotide sequence: TGTGCCTGGGGACAGGGGAGGGGAGAGACCCAGTACTTC. It encodes CAWGQGRGETQYF. This chain uses TRBV30 with TRBJ2-5; TRBD1 matches at 9 bases. The V gene end was trimmed by 5 bases and the J gene end by 4 bases; junction bases not matched to a gene: 5. The CDR3 runs to 13 residues. Germline V CDR1 and CDR2: GTSNPN, SVGIG (reference sequence). Filled out from reference TRBV30 and TRBJ2-5, the complete variable domain reads SQTIHQWPATLVQPVGSPLSLECTVEGTSNPNLYWYRQAAGRGLQLLFYSVGIGQISSEVPQNLSASRPQDRQFILSSKKLLLSDSGFYLCAWGQGRGETQYFGPGTRLLVL.

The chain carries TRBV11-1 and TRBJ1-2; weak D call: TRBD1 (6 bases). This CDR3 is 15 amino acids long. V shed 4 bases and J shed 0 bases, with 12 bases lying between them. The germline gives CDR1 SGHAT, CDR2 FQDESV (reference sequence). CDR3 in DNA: TGTGCCAGCAGCTCGAAGGGGGAATCTAACTATGGCTACACCTTC. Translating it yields CASSSKGESNYGYTF. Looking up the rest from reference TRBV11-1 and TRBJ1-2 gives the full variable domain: EAEVAQSPRYKITEKSQAVAFWCDPISGHATLYWYRQILGQGPELLVQFQDESVVDDSQLPKDRFSAERLKGVDSTLKIQPAELGDSAMYLCASSSKGESNYGYTFGSGTRLTVV.

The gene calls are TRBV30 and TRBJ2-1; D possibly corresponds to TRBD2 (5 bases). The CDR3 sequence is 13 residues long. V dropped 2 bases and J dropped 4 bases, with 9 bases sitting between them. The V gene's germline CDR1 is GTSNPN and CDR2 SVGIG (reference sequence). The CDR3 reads CAWSPGTYNEQFF. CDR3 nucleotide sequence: TGTGCCTGGAGTCCGGGAACGTACAATGAGCAGTTCTTC. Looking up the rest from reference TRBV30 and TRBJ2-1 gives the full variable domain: SQTIHQWPATLVQPVGSPLSLECTVEGTSNPNLYWYRQAAGRGLQLLFYSVGIGQISSEVPQNLSASRPQDRQFILSSKKLLLSDSGFYLCAWSPGTYNEQFFGPGTRLTVL.

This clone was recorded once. CDR3 nucleotide sequence: TGCGCCAGCACCCCCGGGACTAGCGGGAGATGGACAGATACGCAGTATTTT. Its protein product is CASTPGTSGRWTDTQYF. The chain is built from TRBV10-1 and TRBJ2-3, with TRBD2 identical over 14 bases. V was pared by 7 bases and J by 3 bases, with 9 bases of the junction left unmatched. CDR1 is WNHNN, CDR2 SYGVQD, per germline (reference sequence). The CDR3 runs 17 residues.

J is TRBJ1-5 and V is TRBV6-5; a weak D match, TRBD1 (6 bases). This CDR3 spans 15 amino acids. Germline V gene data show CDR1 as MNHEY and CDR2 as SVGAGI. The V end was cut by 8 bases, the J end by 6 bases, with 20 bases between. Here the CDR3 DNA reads TGTGCCAGCTCTCCGGGCCAGGGGATCAGTCAGCCCCAGCATTTT. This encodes CASSPGQGISQPQHF.

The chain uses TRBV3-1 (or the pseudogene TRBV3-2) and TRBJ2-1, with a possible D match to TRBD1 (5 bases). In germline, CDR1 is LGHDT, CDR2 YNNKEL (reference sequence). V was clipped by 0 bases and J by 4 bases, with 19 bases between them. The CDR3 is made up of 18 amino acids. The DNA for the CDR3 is TGTGCCAGCAGCCAAGATAATTGGGGCCGTGGGGTTTACAATGAGCAGTTCTTC. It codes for CASSQDNWGRGVYNEQFF.

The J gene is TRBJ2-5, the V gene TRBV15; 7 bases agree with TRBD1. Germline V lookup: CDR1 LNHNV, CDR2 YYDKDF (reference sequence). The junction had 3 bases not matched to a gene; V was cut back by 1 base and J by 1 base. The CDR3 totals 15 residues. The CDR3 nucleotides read TGTGCCACCAGCAGAGGTCGACAGGGCCAAGAGACCCAGTACTTC. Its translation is CATSRGRQGQETQYF.

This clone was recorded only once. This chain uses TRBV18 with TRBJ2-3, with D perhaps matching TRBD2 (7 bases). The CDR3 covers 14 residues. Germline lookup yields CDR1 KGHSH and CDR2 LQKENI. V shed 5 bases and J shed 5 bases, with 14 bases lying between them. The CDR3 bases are TGTGCCAGCTCAGATACAGGGAGGGAAGATACGCAGTATTTT. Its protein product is CASSDTGREDTQYF.

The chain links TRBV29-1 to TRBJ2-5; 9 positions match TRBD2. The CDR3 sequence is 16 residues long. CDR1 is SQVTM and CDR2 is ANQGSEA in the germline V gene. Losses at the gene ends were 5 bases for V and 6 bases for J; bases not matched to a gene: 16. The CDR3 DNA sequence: TGCAGCGTTTCTGGGGTTGGTAGCGGGAGTAGAAAGACCCAGTACTTC. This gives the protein CSVSGVGSGSRKTQYF.

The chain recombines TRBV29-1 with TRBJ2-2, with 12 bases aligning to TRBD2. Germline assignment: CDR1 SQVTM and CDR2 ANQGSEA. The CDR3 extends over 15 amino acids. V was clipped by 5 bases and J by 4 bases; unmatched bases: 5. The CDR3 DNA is TGCAGCGTTACGACTAGCGGGAGTTTCACCGGGGAGCTGTTTTTT. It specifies CSVTTSGSFTGELFF.

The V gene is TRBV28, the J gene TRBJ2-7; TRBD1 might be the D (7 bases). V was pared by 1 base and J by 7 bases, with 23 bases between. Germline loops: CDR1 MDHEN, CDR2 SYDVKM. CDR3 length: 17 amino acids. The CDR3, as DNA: TGTGCCAGCAGTTTATTTCCGGACATAAAGGGGGCGGGGGAGCAGTACTTC. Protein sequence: CASSLFPDIKGAGEQYF.

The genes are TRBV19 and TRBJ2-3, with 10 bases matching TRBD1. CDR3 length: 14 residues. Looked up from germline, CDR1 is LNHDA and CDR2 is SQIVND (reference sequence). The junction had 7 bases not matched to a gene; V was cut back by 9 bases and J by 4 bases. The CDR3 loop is CASSDRGHADTQYF. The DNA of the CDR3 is TGTGCCAGCAGCGACAGGGGGCATGCAGATACGCAGTATTTT. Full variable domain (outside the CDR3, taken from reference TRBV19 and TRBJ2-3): DGGITQSPKYLFRKEGQNVTLSCEQNLNHDAMYWYRQDPGQGLRLIYYSQIVNDFQKGDIAEGYSVSREKKESFPLTVTSAQKNPTAFYLCASSDRGHADTQYFGPGTRLTVL.

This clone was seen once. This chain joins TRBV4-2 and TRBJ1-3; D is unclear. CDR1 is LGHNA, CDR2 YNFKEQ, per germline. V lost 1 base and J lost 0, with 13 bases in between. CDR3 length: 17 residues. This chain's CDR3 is CASSQGQPGSSGNTIYF. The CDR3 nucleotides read TGTGCCAGCAGCCAAGGTCAACCAGGCAGCTCTGGAAACACCATATATTTT.

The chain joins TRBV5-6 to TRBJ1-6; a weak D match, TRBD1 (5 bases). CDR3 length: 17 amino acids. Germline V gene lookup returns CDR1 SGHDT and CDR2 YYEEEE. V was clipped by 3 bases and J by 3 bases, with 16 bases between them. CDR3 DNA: TGTGCCAGCAGCTGGGGGGGAACAGTTGACTATAATTCACCCCTCCACTTT. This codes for CASSWGGTVDYNSPLHF.

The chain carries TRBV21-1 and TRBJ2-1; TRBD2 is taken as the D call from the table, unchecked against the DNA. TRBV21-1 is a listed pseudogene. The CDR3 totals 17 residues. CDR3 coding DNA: TGTGCCAGCAGCAAAAGTGGAGTGGGGAGCTCCTACAATGAGCAGTTCTTC. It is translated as CASSKSGVGSSYNEQFF.

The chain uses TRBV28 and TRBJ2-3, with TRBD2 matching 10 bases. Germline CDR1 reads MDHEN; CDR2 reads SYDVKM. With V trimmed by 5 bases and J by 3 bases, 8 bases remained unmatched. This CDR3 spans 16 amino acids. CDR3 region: CASSPAGGPWTDTQYF. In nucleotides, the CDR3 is TGTGCCAGCAGTCCAGCGGGAGGGCCGTGGACAGATACGCAGTATTTT.

The CDR3 loop is CASSIRPTGLYSDTQYF. Written as DNA, the CDR3 is TGTGCCAGTAGTATTAGACCCACAGGGCTTTACTCAGATACGCAGTATTTT. This chain connects TRBV19 to TRBJ2-3, with a tentative D call TRBD1 (6 bases). The germline gives CDR1 LNHDA, CDR2 SQIVND (reference sequence). V was pared by 3 bases and J by 4 bases, with 20 bases between. The CDR3 contains 17 residues.

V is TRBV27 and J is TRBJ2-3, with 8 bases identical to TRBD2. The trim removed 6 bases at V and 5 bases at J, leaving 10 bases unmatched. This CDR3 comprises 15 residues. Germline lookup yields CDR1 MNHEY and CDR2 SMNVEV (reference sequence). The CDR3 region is CASSWGLAGKDTQYF. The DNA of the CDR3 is TGTGCCAGCAGCTGGGGTCTAGCGGGTAAAGATACGCAGTATTTT.

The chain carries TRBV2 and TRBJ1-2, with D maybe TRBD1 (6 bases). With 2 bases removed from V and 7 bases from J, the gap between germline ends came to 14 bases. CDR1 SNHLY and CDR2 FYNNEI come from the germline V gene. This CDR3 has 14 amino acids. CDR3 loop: CASSEIQGLLGYTF. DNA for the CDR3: TGTGCCAGCAGTGAAATCCAGGGGTTGCTTGGCTACACCTTC.

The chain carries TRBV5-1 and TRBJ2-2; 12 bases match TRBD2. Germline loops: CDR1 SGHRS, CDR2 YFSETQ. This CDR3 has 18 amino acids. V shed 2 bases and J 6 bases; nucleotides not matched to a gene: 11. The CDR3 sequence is CASSFLAGGPATAGELFF. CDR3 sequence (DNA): TGCGCCAGCAGCTTCCTAGCGGGAGGGCCTGCCACCGCCGGGGAGCTGTTTTTT.

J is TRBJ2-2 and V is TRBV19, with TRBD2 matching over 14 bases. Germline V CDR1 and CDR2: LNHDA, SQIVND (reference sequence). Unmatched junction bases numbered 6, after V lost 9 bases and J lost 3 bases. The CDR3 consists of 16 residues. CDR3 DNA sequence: TGTGCCAGCAAGGGACTAGCGGGAGTCCACACCGGGGAGCTGTTTTTT. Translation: CASKGLAGVHTGELFF.

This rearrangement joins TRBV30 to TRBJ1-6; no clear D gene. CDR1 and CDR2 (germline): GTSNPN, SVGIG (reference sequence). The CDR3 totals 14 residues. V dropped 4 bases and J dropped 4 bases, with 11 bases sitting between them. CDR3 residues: CAWTPSGYNSPLHF. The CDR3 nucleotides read TGTGCCTGGACGCCGTCGGGGTATAATTCACCCCTCCACTTT.

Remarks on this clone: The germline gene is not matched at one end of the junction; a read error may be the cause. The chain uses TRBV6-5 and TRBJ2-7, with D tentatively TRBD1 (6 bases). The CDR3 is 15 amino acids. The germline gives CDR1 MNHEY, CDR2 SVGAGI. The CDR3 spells CASSDSGTLQDEQYF. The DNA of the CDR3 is TGTGCCAGCAGTGACTCCGGGACACTCCAGGACGAGCAGTACTTC.